The entry that follows covers one T cell receptor (beta chain) sequence. Terminally differentiated effector memory CD45RA+ cells were excluded from the naive CD8 cells, which were CD45RO-negative and positively selected for CCR7. These data belong to a study of shared clonotypes between healthy human individuals. Germline V gene sequence: CDR1 PRHDT, CDR2 FYEKMQ (reference sequence). There are 15 residues in the CDR3. Trimming stripped 5 bases from V and 4 bases from J, with 12 bases between. TCRdb's table, derived via immunoSEQ multiplex PCR, lists solely in-frame clones and lacks some. The table has about 590,000 clones, nearly 97% seen once.

Material for sequencing was naive CD8+ T cells sorted from blood. This chain links TRBV13 with TRBJ2-6, with D unresolved. The source is a woman in her twenties or thirties in good health. CDR3 residues: CASSTLGPGANVLTF. The CDR3 nucleotides read TGTGCCAGCAGCACACTTGGGCCCGGGGCCAACGTCCTGACTTTC.